The 26 T cell receptor beta chains reported below all come from one sample, sequenced in a study of Graves' ophthalmopathy and Graves' hyperthyroidism. Transcripts of RNA were the source for amplifying TCR beta CDR3 regions. First-round RT-PCR used HTBI primers; second-round multiplex PCR followed. Using its own MiXCR run on the multiplex PCR reads, TCRdb lists one record per CDR3 protein. The table includes approximately 640,000 distinct CDR3 sequences, over 40% detected once. Sequencing was done on a sample of peripheral blood. These receptors were taken from an adult man with Graves' ophthalmopathy.

The rearrangement uses TRBV7-2 and TRBJ2-5; no clear D gene. The V gene's germline CDR1 is SGHTA and CDR2 FQGNSA. This CDR3 has 16 residues. V was cut by 1 base and J by 5 bases, with 17 bases left in between. The CDR3 reads CASSLVGQTRSETQYF. CDR3 nucleotide sequence: TGTGCCAGCAGCTTAGTGGGCCAAACGCGTTCGGAGACCCAGTACTTC. The whole variable domain, filled in from reference TRBV7-2 and TRBJ2-5, reads GAGVSQSPSNKVTEKGKDVELRCDPISGHTALYWYRQSLGQGLEFLIYFQGNSAPDKSGLPSDRFSAERTGGSVSTLTIQRTQQEDSAVYLCASSLVGQTRSETQYFGPGTRLLVL.

This clonotype came up many times. The chain links TRBV13 to TRBJ1-4, with D tentatively TRBD1 (6 bases). The CDR3 loop spans 16 amino acids. Germline V gives CDR1 PRHDT, CDR2 FYEKMQ (reference sequence). V lost 5 bases to trimming and J lost 6 bases, with 19 bases between them. CDR3 DNA: TGTGCCAGCAGCCCGTTTGGGACGAGGGGGGATGAAAAACTGTTTTTT. Its protein product is CASSPFGTRGDEKLFF. The whole variable domain, remainder taken from reference TRBV13 and TRBJ1-4, is AAGVIQSPRHLIKEKRETATLKCYPIPRHDTVYWYQQGPGQDPQFLISFYEKMQSDKGSIPDRFSAQQFSDYHSELNMSSLELGDSALYFCASSPFGTRGDEKLFFGSGTQLSVL.

This clonotype has just a few counts. J is TRBJ1-1 and V is TRBV6-6; no reliable D call. This CDR3 is 13 amino acids long. The V end lost 8 bases, the J end lost 1 base, and 11 bases lay between the germline ends. CDR1 MNHNY and CDR2 SVGAGI come from the germline V gene (reference sequence). For the CDR3, the DNA is TGTGCCAGCTGCCGTACAGCGAACACTGAAGCTTTCTTT. The encoded protein is CASCRTANTEAFF.

This clonotype has a count of ten or more. The chain has TRBV15 and TRBJ2-7, with D perhaps TRBD1 (6 bases). This CDR3 spans 16 amino acids. Germline V gives CDR1 LNHNV, CDR2 YYDKDF (reference sequence). The V end lost 1 base, the J end lost 7 bases, and 20 bases lay between the germline ends. The CDR3 DNA is TGTGCCACCAGCAGAGCCCAGGGGCCGAAACGCCTTGAGCAGTACTTC. Translating gives CATSRAQGPKRLEQYF.

V gene TRBV19 combines with J gene TRBJ1-5; TRBD1 matches 8 bases. V lost 4 bases to trimming and J lost 3 bases; unmatched junction nucleotides: 11. The CDR3 contains 17 residues. The germline CDR1 and CDR2 sequences are LNHDA and SQIVND (reference sequence). The CDR3 DNA is TGTGCCAGTAGTACCCCAGCAGGGGGCGGTAACAATCAGCCCCAGCATTTT. It encodes CASSTPAGGGNNQPQHF.

Only one count was recorded for this clonotype. One base away lies a much larger clone, so this may be a sequencing read error. The chain joins TRBV29-1 to TRBJ2-7; no reliable D call. Germline-derived CDR1 and CDR2 are SQVTM and ANQGSEA. V lost 1 base and J lost 5, with 6 bases in between. This CDR3 has 11 amino acids. The DNA for the CDR3 is TGCAGCGTTGAAGGGGTGCACGAGCAGTACTTC. This gives the protein CSVEGVHEQYF.

J is TRBJ2-3 and V is TRBV14, with 7 bases that match TRBD2. Germline assignment: CDR1 SGHDN and CDR2 FVKESK. This CDR3 spans 13 amino acids. With 6 bases clipped from V and 3 bases from J, the junction kept 3 bases outside the gene matches. The CDR3 region has the DNA TGTGCCAGCAGATTGGGGGGGACAGATACGCAGTATTTT. As protein: CASRLGGTDTQYF.

The chain joins TRBV10-3 to TRBJ2-7; D is unclear. Looked up from germline, CDR1 is ENHRY and CDR2 is SYGVKD. V dropped 3 bases and J dropped 3 bases, with 9 bases sitting between them. This CDR3 is built from 13 residues. The CDR3 DNA sequence: TGTGCCATCAGTGATTTCGGGTTCTACGAGCAGTACTTC. Amino acid sequence: CAISDFGFYEQYF.

The chain links TRBV29-1 to TRBJ1-3, with a tentative D call TRBD1 (5 bases). V shed 1 base and J shed 0 bases, with 10 bases lying between them. From germline, CDR1 is SQVTM and CDR2 ANQGSEA. CDR3 size: 15 residues. The DNA for the CDR3 is TGCAGCGTTGAAGGTCCGGGGGGCTCTGGAAACACCATATATTTT. Its translation: CSVEGPGGSGNTIYF.

This clonotype showed up just once. The V and J genes are TRBV7-9 and TRBJ1-1; D may be TRBD1 (5 bases). This CDR3 is built from 15 residues. The V and J ends lost 5 bases and 4 bases respectively, with 17 bases between them. Germline loops: CDR1 SEHNR, CDR2 FQNEAQ (reference sequence). CDR3 DNA: TGTGCCAGCAGCCCAATAGGGACGTCGGTCACTGAAGCTTTCTTT. Translated: CASSPIGTSVTEAFF.

This clonotype turned up a few times. The V gene is TRBV7-8, the J gene TRBJ2-3; weak D call: TRBD2 (6 bases). CDR1 and CDR2 (germline): SGHVS, FQNEAQ. The CDR3 has 15 residues. Trimming removed 5 bases from V and 9 bases from J, with 21 bases in between. The CDR3, as DNA: TGTGCCAGCAGCCGAGGCGGGGCCCTAGGTGGGACGCAGTATTTT. Protein product: CASSRGGALGGTQYF.

This clonotype was observed once. An end of the junction does not agree with germline; a read error may underlie this. Here the CDR3 reads CASSLLSGVFSYNSPLHF. CDR3 sequence (DNA): TGTGCCAGCAGCTTACTAAGCGGGGTTTTCTCCTACAATTCACCCCTCCACTTT. The chain recombines TRBV7-9 with TRBJ1-6; D is unclear. The length of the CDR3 is 18 residues. Germline V CDR1 and CDR2: SEHNR, FQNEAQ (reference sequence).

This clonotype was seen many times. V is TRBV7-9 and J is TRBJ2-2; 11 bases fit TRBD2. The germline V gene has CDR1 SEHNR and CDR2 FQNEAQ (reference sequence). The CDR3 is 17 amino acids. V lost 5 bases, J lost 5 bases, and 10 bases stayed unmatched. CDR3 loop: CASSLRLAGFRTGELFF. The CDR3 DNA follows: TGTGCCAGCAGCCTTAGACTAGCGGGATTTCGGACCGGGGAGCTGTTTTTT.

This clonotype was detected a few times. The rearrangement joins TRBV7-2 to TRBJ2-2; D possibly corresponds to TRBD1 (6 bases). Germline CDR1 and CDR2: SGHTA and FQGNSA. The CDR3 has 15 residues. V shed 3 bases and J shed 3 bases, with 11 bases lying between them. The CDR3 loop is CASSFATGYTGELFF. Written as DNA, the CDR3 is TGTGCCAGCAGCTTTGCTACAGGGTACACCGGGGAGCTGTTTTTT.

The chain has TRBV7-2 and TRBJ1-5, with D possibly being TRBD1 (5 bases). Trimming shortened V by 6 bases and J by 0 bases, and 15 bases separated the two germline ends. The CDR3 sequence is 16 residues long. The germline CDR1 and CDR2 sequences are SGHTA and FQGNSA. The CDR3 DNA reads as TGTGCCAGCAGACACGGGGGGGAAATTAGCAATCAGCCCCAGCATTTT. Translated, it gives CASRHGGEISNQPQHF.

A remark on this clonotype: A much larger clone lies a single base off, so this may be a read error. J is TRBJ1-2 and V is TRBV10-3; D unresolved. The CDR3 covers 13 residues. Germline V gene sequence: CDR1 ENHRY, CDR2 SYGVKD. The CDR3 region is CASSFSGGDSYTF. The CDR3 nucleotides read TGTGCCAGCAGTTTCTCAGGCGGGGATAGCTACACCTTC.

This clonotype was seen many times. V is TRBV12-3 or TRBV12-4 and J is TRBJ1-2; the D is unclear. Trimming removed 2 bases at V and 4 bases at J, with 5 bases between. The CDR3 runs 12 residues. The CDR3 DNA follows: TGTGCCAGCAGTTTAACGGGCTATGGCTACACCTTC. This codes for CASSLTGYGYTF.

Ten or more counts support this clonotype. The chain uses TRBV5-5 and TRBJ1-5; 7 nucleotides align to TRBD1. This CDR3 region has 15 residues. The germline V gene encodes CDR1 SGHKS and CDR2 YYEKEE (reference sequence). Trimming cost V 1 base and J 4 bases; bases outside gene matches: 5. The CDR3 loop is CASSLLLQGNQPQHF. As DNA, the CDR3 is TGTGCCAGCAGCTTGCTTCTACAGGGGAATCAGCCCCAGCATTTT.

This clonotype appeared many times. This sequence joins TRBV7-2 and TRBJ1-1; D is perhaps TRBD1 (5 bases). Germline assignment: CDR1 SGHTA and CDR2 FQGNSA. V was cut by 0 bases and J by 0 bases, with 8 bases left in between. CDR3 size: 15 residues. The CDR3 loop reads CASSLAQGVNTEAFF. The CDR3, as DNA: TGTGCCAGCAGCTTAGCGCAGGGTGTGAACACTGAAGCTTTCTTT.

The rearrangement links TRBV15 to TRBJ1-5, with 7 positions matching TRBD1. CDR1 LNHNV and CDR2 YYDKDF come from the germline V gene (reference sequence). With V trimmed by 5 bases and J by 2 bases, 12 bases remained unmatched. The CDR3 runs to 17 residues. Here the CDR3 reads CATSGAKTGTGNQPQHF. As DNA, the CDR3 is TGTGCCACCAGCGGCGCAAAGACCGGGACAGGCAATCAGCCCCAGCATTTT.

Turning to this clonotype: With a much larger clone just one base away, this may be a read error. The chain joins TRBV5-1 to TRBJ2-7; 11 nucleotides align to TRBD1. The CDR3 has 14 residues. Germline CDR1 and CDR2: SGHRS and YFSETQ. The CDR3 loop is CVSSLRTGGAEQYF. The CDR3 bases are TGCGTCAGCAGCTTGAGGACAGGGGGCGCCGAGCAGTACTTC. The full variable domain, its missing parts supplied by reference TRBV5-1 and TRBJ2-7, is KAGVTQTPRYLIKTRGQQVTLSCSPISGHRSVSWYQQTPGQGLQFLFEYFSETQRNKGNFPGRFSGRQFSNSRSEMNVSTLELGDSALYLCVSSLRTGGAEQYFGPGTRLTVT.

This clonotype was counted many times. The V and J genes are TRBV5-1 and TRBJ1-3; D gene uncertain. The ends were cut back, 6 bases at V and 7 bases at J, with 11 bases in the middle. The CDR3 spans 12 residues. Germline V gene data show CDR1 as SGHRS and CDR2 as YFSETQ. CDR3 sequence reads: CASNGDGNTIYF. CDR3 sequence (DNA): TGCGCCAGCAACGGAGATGGGAACACCATATATTTT.

This clonotype has at least ten counts. The genes are TRBV29-1 and TRBJ1-1, with a weak D call TRBD1 (6 bases). Trimming removed 1 base from V and 3 bases from J, with 9 bases in between. Germline V gene data show CDR1 as SQVTM and CDR2 as ANQGSEA. This CDR3 region has 13 residues. The CDR3 sequence: CSVEGTEYTEAFF. The CDR3 nucleotides are TGCAGCGTTGAAGGGACAGAGTACACTGAAGCTTTCTTT.

This clonotype was detected many times. This chain connects TRBV7-8 to TRBJ2-5, with 8 bases identical to TRBD1. The CDR3 length is 16 residues. Unmatched junction bases numbered 12, after V lost 5 bases and J lost 4 bases. Germline-derived CDR1 and CDR2 are SGHVS and FQNEAQ. CDR3 sequence (DNA): TGTGCCAGCAGCATAAACACAGGGGGAATTGGAGAGACCCAGTACTTC. This encodes CASSINTGGIGETQYF.

This clonotype showed up many times. The chain combines TRBV15 with TRBJ1-6; 7 bases match TRBD1. From germline, CDR1 is LNHNV and CDR2 YYDKDF (reference sequence). Trimming at V came to 1 base and at J to 7 bases, leaving 4 bases not matched to a gene. CDR3 length equals 15 residues. The chain's CDR3 is CATSRGQGGNSPLHF. CDR3 sequence (DNA): TGTGCCACCAGCAGAGGACAGGGCGGGAATTCACCCCTCCACTTT.

This clonotype showed up just a few times. This chain uses TRBV19 with TRBJ2-5; D may be TRBD2 (6 bases). V shed 4 bases and J shed 3 bases, with 18 bases lying between them. CDR3 length: 16 amino acids. CDR1 is LNHDA and CDR2 is SQIVND in the germline V gene (reference sequence). The CDR3 DNA reads TGTGCCAGTAGTAACAGCCCCATGGGACTGGAAGAGACCCAGTACTTC. This codes for CASSNSPMGLEETQYF.